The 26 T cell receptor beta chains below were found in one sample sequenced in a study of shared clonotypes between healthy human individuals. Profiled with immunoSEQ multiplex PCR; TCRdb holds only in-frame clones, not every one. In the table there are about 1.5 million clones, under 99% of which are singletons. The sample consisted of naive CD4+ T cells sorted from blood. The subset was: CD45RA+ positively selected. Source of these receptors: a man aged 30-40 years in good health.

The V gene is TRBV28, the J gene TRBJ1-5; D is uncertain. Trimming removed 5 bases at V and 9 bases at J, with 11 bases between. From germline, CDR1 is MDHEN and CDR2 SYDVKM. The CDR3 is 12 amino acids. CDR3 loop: CASSPRTGPQHF. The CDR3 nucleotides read TGTGCCAGCAGTCCTCGGACGGGGCCCCAGCATTTT.

The CDR3 protein is CASRLTGGPTDTQYF. In DNA form, the CDR3 reads TGTGCCAGTAGGTTGACAGGGGGCCCCACAGATACGCAGTATTTT. The chain has TRBV19 and TRBJ2-3; TRBD1 agrees at 10 bases. The CDR3 consists of 15 residues. Looked up from germline, CDR1 is LNHDA and CDR2 is SQIVND (reference sequence). With 6 bases clipped from V and 2 bases from J, the junction kept 5 bases outside the gene matches.

CDR3 in amino acids: CASSFPSPFSGNTIYF. CDR3 bases: TGTGCCAGCAGCTTTCCGTCTCCGTTCTCTGGAAACACCATATATTTT. This chain connects TRBV7-2 to TRBJ1-3; D unclear. The CDR3 has 16 amino acids. With 3 bases removed from V and 0 bases from J, the gap between germline ends came to 12 bases. The V gene's germline CDR1 is SGHTA and CDR2 FQGNSA.

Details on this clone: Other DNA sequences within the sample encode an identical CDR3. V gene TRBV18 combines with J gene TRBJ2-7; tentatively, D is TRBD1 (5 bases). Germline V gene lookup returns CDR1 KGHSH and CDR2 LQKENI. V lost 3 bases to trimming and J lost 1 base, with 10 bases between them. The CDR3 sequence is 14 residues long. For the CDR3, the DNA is TGTGCCAGCTCACCCCAGACAGAGTCCTACGAGCAGTACTTC. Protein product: CASSPQTESYEQYF.

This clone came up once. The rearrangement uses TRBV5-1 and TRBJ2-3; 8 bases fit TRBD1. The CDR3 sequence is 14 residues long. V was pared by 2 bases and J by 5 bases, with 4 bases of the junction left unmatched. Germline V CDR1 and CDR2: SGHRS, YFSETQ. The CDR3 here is CASSFRGQGDTQYF. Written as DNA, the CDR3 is TGCGCCAGCAGCTTCAGGGGGCAAGGAGATACGCAGTATTTT.

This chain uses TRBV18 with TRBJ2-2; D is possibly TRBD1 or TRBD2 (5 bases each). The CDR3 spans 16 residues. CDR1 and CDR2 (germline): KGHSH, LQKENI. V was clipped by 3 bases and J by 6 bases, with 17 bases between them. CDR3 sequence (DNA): TGTGCCAGCTCACCCAGGGCTAGCCAGGATCCCGGGGAGCTGTTTTTT. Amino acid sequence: CASSPRASQDPGELFF.

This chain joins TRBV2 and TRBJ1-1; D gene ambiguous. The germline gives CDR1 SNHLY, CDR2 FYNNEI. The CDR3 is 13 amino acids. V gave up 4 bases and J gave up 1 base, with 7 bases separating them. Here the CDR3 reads CASSASSNTEAFF. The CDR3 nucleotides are TGTGCCAGCAGTGCTTCATCGAACACTGAAGCTTTCTTT.

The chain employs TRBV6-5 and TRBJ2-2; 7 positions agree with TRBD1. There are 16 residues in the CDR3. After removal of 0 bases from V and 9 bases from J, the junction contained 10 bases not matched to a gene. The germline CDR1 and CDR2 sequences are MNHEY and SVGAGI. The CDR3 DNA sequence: TGTGCCAGCAGTTACTCGGGCAGGGGGAAAATCCGGGAGCTGTTTTTT. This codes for CASSYSGRGKIRELFF.

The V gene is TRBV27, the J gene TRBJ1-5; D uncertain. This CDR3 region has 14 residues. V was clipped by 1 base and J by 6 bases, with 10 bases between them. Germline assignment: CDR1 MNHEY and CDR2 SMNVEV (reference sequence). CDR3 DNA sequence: TGTGCCAGCAGTTTATATGGCGGGCCTCAGCCCCAGCATTTT. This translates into CASSLYGGPQPQHF.

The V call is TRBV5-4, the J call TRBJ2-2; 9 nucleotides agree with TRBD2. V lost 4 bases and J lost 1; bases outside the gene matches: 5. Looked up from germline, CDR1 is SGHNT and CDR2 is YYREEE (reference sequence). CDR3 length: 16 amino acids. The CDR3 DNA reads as TGTGCCAGCAGCACCCAGACTAGCGGGAACACCGGGGAGCTGTTTTTT. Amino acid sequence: CASSTQTSGNTGELFF.

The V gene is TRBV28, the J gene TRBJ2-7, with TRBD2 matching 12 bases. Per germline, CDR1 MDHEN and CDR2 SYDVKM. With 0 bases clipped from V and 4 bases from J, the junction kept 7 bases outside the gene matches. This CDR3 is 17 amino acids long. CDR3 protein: CASSLWTGLAGIYEQYF. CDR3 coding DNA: TGTGCCAGCAGTTTATGGACCGGACTAGCGGGGATATACGAGCAGTACTTC.

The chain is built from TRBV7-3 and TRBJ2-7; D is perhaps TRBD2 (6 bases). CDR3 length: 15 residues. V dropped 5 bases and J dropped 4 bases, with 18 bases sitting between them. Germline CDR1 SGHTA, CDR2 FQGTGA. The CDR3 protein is CASSPFPGAGYEQYF. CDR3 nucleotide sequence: TGTGCCAGCAGCCCATTTCCGGGAGCGGGTTACGAGCAGTACTTC.

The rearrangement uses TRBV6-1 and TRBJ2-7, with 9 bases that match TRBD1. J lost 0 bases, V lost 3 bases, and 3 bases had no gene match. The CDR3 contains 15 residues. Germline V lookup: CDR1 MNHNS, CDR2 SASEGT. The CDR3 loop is CASSEGQGISYEQYF. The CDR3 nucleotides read TGTGCCAGCAGTGAGGGACAGGGTATCTCCTACGAGCAGTACTTC.

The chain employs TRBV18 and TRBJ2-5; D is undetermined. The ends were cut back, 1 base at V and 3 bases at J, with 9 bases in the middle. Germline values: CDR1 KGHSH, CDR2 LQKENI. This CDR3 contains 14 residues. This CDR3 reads CASSPRFNEETQYF. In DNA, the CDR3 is TGTGCCAGCTCACCACGGTTCAACGAAGAGACCCAGTACTTC. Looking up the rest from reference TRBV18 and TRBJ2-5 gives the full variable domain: NAGVMQNPRHLVRRRGQEARLRCSPMKGHSHVYWYRQLPEEGLKFMVYLQKENIIDESGMPKERFSAEFPKEGPSILRIQQVVRGDSAAYFCASSPRFNEETQYFGPGTRLLVL.

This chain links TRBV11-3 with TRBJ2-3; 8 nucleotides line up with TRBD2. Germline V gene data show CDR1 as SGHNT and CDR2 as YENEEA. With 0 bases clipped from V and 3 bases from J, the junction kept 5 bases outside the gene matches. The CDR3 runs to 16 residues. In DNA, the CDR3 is TGTGCCAGCAGCTTAGACGGGGGGGGCCGGACAGATACGCAGTATTTT. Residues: CASSLDGGGRTDTQYF.

This CDR3 is CASSLGGSPTGPQHF. In DNA, the CDR3 is TGTGCCAGCAGCTTAGGGGGAAGTCCCACGGGGCCCCAGCATTTT. J is TRBJ1-5 and V is TRBV7-2; D is ambiguous. The V and J ends lost 1 base and 9 bases respectively, with 16 bases between them. This CDR3 is built from 15 residues. The germline V gene encodes CDR1 SGHTA and CDR2 FQGNSA.

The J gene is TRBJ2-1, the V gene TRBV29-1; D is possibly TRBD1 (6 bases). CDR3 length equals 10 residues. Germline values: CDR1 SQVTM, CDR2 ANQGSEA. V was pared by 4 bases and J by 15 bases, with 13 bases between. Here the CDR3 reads CSVGRQEAFF. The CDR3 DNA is TGCAGCGTTGGTAGACAGGAGGCGTTCTTC.

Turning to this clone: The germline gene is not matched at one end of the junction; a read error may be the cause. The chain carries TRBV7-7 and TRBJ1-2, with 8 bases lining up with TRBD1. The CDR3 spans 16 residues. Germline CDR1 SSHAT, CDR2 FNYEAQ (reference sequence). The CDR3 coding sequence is TGTGCTAGCAGCTTTCCAACCCGGACAGGGAAGAATGGCTACACCTTC. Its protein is CASSFPTRTGKNGYTF.

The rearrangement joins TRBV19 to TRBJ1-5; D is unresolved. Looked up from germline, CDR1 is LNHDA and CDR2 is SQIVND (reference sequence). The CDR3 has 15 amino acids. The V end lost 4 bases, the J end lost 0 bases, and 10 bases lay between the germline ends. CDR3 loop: CASSRENRSNQPQHF. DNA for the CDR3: TGTGCCAGTAGTAGAGAGAACCGTAGCAATCAGCCCCAGCATTTT.

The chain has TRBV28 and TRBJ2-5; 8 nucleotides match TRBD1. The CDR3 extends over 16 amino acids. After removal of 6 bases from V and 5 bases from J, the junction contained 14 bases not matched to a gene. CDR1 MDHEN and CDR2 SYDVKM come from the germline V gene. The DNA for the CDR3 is TGTGCCAGCAGCCCTGACAGGGGACGCCATCAGGAGACCCAGTACTTC. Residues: CASSPDRGRHQETQYF.

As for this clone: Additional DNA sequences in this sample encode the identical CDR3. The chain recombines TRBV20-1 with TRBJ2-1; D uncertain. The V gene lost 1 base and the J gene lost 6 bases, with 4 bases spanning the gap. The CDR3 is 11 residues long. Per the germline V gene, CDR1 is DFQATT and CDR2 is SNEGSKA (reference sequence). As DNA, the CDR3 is TGCAGTGCTAGAGGCCCCAATGAGCAGTTCTTC. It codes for CSARGPNEQFF.

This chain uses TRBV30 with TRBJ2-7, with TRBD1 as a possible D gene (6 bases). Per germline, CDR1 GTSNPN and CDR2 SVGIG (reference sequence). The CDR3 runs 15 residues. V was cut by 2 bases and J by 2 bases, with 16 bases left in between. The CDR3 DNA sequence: TGTGCCTGGAGTTCACCCGGGACAAGCACCTACGAGCAGTACTTC. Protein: CAWSSPGTSTYEQYF.

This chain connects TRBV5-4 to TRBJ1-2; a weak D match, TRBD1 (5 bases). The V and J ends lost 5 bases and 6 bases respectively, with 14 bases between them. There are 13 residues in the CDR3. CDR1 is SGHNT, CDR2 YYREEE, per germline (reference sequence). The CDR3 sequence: CASSIVQGDGYTF. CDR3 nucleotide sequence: TGTGCCAGCAGTATTGTGCAGGGAGATGGCTACACCTTC. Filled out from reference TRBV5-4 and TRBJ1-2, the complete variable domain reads ETGVTQSPTHLIKTRGQQVTLRCSSQSGHNTVSWYQQALGQGPQFIFQYYREEENGRGNFPPRFSGLQFPNYSSELNVNALELDDSALYLCASSIVQGDGYTFGSGTRLTVV.

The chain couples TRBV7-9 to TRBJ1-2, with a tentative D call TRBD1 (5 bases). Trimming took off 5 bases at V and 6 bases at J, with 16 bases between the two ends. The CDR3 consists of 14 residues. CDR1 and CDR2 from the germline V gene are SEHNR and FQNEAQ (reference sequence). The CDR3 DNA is TGTGCCAGCAGCCTACAGGAGGGGTTCGATGGCTACACCTTC. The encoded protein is CASSLQEGFDGYTF.

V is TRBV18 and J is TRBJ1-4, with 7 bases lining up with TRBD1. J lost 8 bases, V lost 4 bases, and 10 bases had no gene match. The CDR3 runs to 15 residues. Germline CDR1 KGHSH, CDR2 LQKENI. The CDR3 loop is CASSLITGEGEKLFF. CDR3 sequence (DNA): TGTGCCAGCTCACTGATCACAGGGGAGGGAGAAAAACTGTTTTTT.

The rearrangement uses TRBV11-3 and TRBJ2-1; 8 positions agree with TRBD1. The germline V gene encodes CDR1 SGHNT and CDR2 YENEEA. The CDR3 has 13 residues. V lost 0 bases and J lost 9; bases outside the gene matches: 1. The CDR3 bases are TGTGCCAGCAGCTTAGAGCAGGGGGCTGAGCAGTTCTTC. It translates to CASSLEQGAEQFF.